The entry below gives a single T cell receptor beta chain sequence along with its context. These data are taken from a study of T cell responses to AZD1222 COVID-19 vaccine. TCRdb's table, derived via immunoSEQ multiplex PCR, lists solely in-frame clones and lacks some. The profile shows some 110,000 clones, more than 85% of them singletons. The receptor's source is an adult in good health. The starting material was peripheral blood, obtained on day 0 of AZD1222 vaccination.

CDR3 sequence (DNA): TGTGCCAGCAAAGGACTAGCGAGAGGGAATGAGCAGTTCTTC. Protein sequence: CASKGLARGNEQFF. This chain joins TRBV27 and TRBJ2-1, with 9 bases identical to TRBD2. Germline V gives CDR1 MNHEY, CDR2 SMNVEV (reference sequence). V lost 7 bases to trimming and J lost 7 bases; unmatched junction nucleotides: 8. CDR3 length: 14 amino acids.